The clone carrying this TCR beta chain appeared a few times. The repertoire was sequenced with immunoSEQ multiplex PCR; TCRdb's copy has only in-frame clones and lacks some. The table records about 76,000 clones, approximately 85% of them present only once. Patients of the Seattle cohort, enrolled during active infection, were followed longitudinally. This sample stems from a study of blood T cell repertoires in COVID-19. For the study at large: The analysed material was cDNA or gDNA that came from T cells, B-cell-depleted T cells, or PBMCs.

The CDR3 contains 13 residues. Germline CDR1 reads SNHLY; CDR2 reads FYNNEI. Trimming stripped 2 bases from V and 3 bases from J, with 5 bases between. Sequencing used peripheral blood. This TCR was sampled from a man aged 45-60 years with COVID-19, enrolled during active disease. The chain couples TRBV2 to TRBJ1-5; D is uncertain. The DNA of the CDR3 is TGTGCCAGCAGTGAAAGAGCCAATCAGCCCCAGCATTTT. It encodes CASSERANQPQHF.